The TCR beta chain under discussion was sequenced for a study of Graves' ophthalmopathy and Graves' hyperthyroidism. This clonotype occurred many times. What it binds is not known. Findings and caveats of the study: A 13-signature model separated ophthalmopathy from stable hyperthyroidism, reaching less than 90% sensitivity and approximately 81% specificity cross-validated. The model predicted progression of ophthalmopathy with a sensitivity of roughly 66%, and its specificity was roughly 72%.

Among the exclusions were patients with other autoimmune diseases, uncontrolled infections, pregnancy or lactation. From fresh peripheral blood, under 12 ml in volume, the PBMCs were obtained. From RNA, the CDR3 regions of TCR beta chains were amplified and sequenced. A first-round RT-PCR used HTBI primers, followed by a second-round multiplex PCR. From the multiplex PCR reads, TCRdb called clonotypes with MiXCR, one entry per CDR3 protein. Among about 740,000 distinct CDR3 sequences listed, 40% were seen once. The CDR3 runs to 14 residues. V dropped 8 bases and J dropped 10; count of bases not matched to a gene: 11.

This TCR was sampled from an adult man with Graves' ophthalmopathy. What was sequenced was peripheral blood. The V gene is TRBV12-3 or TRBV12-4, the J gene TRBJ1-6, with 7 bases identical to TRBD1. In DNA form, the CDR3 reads TGTGCCAGCTCGGTGACAGGGAGAGACTCACCCCTCCACTTT. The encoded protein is CASSVTGRDSPLHF.